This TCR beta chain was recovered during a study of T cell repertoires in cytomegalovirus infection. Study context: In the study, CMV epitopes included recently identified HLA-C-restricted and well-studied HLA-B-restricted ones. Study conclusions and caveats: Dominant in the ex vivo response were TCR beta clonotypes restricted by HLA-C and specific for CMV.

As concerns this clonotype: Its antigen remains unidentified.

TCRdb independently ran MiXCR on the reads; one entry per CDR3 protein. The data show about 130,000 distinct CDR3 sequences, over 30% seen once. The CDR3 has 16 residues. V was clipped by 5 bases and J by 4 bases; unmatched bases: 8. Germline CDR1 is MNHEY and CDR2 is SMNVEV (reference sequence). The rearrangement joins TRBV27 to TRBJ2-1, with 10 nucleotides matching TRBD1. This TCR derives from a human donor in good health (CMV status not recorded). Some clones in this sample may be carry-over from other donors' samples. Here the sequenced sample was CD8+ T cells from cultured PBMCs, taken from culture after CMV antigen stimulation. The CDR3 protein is CASSTPGQGFYNEQFF. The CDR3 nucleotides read TGTGCCAGCAGTACTCCGGGACAGGGGTTTTACAATGAGCAGTTCTTC.